Sequencing of this TCR beta chain was carried out in a study of OX40 agonist ivuxolimab in advanced cancers. Overall study results and limits: On average, CD8+ T cells showed a greater number of expanded clones than CD4+.

As regards this clone: The target antigen is unknown.

Per germline, CDR1 LNHDA and CDR2 SQIVND (reference sequence). There are 13 residues in the CDR3. V was trimmed by 5 bases and J by 6 bases, leaving 13 bases between them. Sequencing was performed with immunoSEQ multiplex PCR; in TCRdb, only in-frame clones are kept and a portion is missing. The table has approximately 75,000 clones, 90% seen once. The chain carries TRBV19 and TRBJ1-1, with D uncertain. This TCR was recovered from an adult with an advanced solid tumor such as melanoma, head and neck, liver or kidney cancer. Source: CD4+ or CD8+ T cells sorted from blood, taken in a trial of the OX40 agonist ivuxolimab. CDR3 nucleotide sequence: TGTGCCAGTAGTCCCCTCCGGGCCGCTGAAGCTTTCTTT. Its translation: CASSPLRAAEAFF.